The text below deals with one T cell receptor (beta chain). This sample was taken from a study of beta chain features in type 1 diabetes. The entirety of the isolated RNA underwent reverse transcription, so expressed TCRB transcripts were sequenced. TCRdb's table, derived via immunoSEQ multiplex PCR, lists solely in-frame clones and lacks some. Among some 500,000 clones listed, roughly 10% were seen once. The sample comprised naive CD4+ T cells from blood. This clonotype was obtained from a woman aged 18-29 years in good health.

The CDR3 DNA sequence: TGTGCCAGCAGCGTAGACGGGGCCCGAGAGACCCAGTACTTC. Residues: CASSVDGARETQYF. V usage is TRBV9 and J usage is TRBJ2-5, with D perhaps given as TRBD1 or TRBD2 (5 bases each). Trimming took off 0 bases at V and 4 bases at J, with 10 bases between the two ends. The CDR3 loop spans 14 amino acids. Germline loops: CDR1 SGDLS, CDR2 YYNGEE.